This T cell receptor (beta chain) was obtained from a study of cytomegalovirus exposure and HLA in healthy donors. Study outcomes and limitations: Associated with cytomegalovirus, according to the listing, were 170 or so TCR beta chains. Reportedly, diagnosis of cytomegalovirus status by the classifier showed high specificity and sensitivity.

As regards this clone: The antigen is undetermined.

CDR1 SGHTA and CDR2 FQGTGA come from the germline V gene. The CDR3 has 18 residues. V was pared by 5 bases and J by 0 bases, with 21 bases between. The repertoire was sequenced with immunoSEQ multiplex PCR; TCRdb's copy has only in-frame clones and lacks some. The sample has about 140,000 clones, just over 85% seen once; the top ten hold about 7.9%. The receptor's source is a woman under 30 in good health and CMV-seropositive. Sequenced sample: PBMCs. J is TRBJ2-3 and V is TRBV7-3; unclear D gene. CDR3 sequence: CASSPMTPSIGSTDTQYF. The CDR3 coding sequence is TGTGCCAGCAGCCCAATGACACCTTCGATCGGAAGCACAGATACGCAGTATTTT.